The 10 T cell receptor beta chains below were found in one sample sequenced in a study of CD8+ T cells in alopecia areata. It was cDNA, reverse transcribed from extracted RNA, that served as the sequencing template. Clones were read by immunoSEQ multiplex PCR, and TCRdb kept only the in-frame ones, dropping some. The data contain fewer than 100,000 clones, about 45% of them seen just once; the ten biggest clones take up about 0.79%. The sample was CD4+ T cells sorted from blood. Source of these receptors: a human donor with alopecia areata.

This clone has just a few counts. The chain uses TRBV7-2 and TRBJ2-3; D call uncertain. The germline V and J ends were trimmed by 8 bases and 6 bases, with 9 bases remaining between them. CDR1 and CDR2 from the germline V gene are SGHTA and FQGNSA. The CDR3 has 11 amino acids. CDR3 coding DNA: TGTGCCAGCGGGATCGGGGATACGCAGTATTTT. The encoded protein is CASGIGDTQYF.

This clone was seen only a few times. In DNA form, the CDR3 reads TGTGCCTGGAGTAGCAACAGGGGGAATGAGCAGTTCTTC. It specifies CAWSSNRGNEQFF. This chain uses TRBV30 with TRBJ2-1; 8 nucleotides align to TRBD1. Trimming removed 2 bases from V and 7 bases from J; junction bases left unmatched: 4. Germline CDR1 is GTSNPN and CDR2 is SVGIG (reference sequence). The CDR3 extends over 13 amino acids.

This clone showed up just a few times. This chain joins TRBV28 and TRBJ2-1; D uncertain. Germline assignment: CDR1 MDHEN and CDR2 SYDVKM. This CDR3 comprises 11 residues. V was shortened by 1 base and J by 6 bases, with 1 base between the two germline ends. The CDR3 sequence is CASSLFNEQFF. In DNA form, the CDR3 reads TGTGCCAGCAGTTTATTCAATGAGCAGTTCTTC.

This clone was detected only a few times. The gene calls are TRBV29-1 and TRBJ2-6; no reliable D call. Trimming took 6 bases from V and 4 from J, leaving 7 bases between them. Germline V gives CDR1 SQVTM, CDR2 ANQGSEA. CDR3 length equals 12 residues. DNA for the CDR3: TGCAGCGTACACAGCGGGGCCAACGTCCTGACTTTC. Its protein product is CSVHSGANVLTF.

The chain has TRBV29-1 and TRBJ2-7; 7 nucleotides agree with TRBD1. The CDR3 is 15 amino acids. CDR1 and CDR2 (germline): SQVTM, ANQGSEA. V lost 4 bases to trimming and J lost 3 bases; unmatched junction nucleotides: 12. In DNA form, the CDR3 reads TGCAGCGTTGTCGGGACAGAGTTCGGGAACTACGAGCAGTACTTC. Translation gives CSVVGTEFGNYEQYF.

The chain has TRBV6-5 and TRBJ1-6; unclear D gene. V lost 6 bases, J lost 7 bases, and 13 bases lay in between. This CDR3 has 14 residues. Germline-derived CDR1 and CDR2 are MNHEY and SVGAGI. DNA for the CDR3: TGTGCCAGCAGCTTCGGGGAATGGAATTCACCCCTCCACTTT. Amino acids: CASSFGEWNSPLHF.

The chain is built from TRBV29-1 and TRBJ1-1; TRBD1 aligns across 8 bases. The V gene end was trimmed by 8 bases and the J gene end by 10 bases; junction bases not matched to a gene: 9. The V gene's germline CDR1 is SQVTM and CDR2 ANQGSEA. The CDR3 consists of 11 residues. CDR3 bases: TGCAGCCCCCAGGCAGGGGGCCTAGCTTTCTTT. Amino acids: CSPQAGGLAFF.

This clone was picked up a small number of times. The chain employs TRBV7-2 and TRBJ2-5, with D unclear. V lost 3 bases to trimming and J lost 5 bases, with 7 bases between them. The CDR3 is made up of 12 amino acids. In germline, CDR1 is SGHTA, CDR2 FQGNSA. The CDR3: CASSLYRETQYF. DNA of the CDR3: TGTGCCAGCAGCTTGTACCGGGAGACCCAGTACTTC.

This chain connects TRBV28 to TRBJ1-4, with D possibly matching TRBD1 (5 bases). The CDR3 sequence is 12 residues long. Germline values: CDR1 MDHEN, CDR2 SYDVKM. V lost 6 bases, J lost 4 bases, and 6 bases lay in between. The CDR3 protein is CASRDSNEKLFF. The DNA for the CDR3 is TGTGCCAGCAGAGACAGTAATGAAAAACTGTTTTTT. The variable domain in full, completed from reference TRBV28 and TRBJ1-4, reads DVKVTQSSRYLVKRTGEKVFLECVQDMDHENMFWYRQDPGLGLRLIYFSYDVKMKEKGDIPEGYSVSREKKERFSLILESASTNQTSMYLCASRDSNEKLFFGSGTQLSVL.

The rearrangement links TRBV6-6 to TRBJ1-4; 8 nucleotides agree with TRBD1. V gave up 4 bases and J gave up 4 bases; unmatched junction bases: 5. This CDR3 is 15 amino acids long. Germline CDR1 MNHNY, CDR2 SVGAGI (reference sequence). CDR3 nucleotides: TGTGCCAGCAGTTCCCTGGGACAGGATAATGAAAAACTGTTTTTT. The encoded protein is CASSSLGQDNEKLFF.